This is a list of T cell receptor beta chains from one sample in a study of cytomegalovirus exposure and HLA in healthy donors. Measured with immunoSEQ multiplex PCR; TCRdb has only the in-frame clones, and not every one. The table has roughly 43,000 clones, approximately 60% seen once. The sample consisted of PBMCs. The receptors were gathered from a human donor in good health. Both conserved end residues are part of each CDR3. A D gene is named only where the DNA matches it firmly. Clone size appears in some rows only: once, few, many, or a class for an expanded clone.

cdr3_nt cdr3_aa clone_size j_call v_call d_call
TGTGCCAGCAGCGCCGGACTAGCGGGGGCATATGAGCAGTTCTTC CASSAGLAGAYEQFF - TRBJ2-1 TRBV9 TRBD2
TGTGCCAGCAGTTTTGGCGGGACGGATAATGAAAAACTGTTTTTT CASSFGGTDNEKLFF - TRBJ1-4 TRBV28 -
TGTGCCAGCAGCGAGGGACAGGGGCAGCCCCAGCATTTT CASSEGQGQPQHF few TRBJ1-5 TRBV7-3 TRBD1
TGTGCCCTTACGGACGGGACAGTGGGTTCACCCCTCCACTTT CALTDGTVGSPLHF once TRBJ1-6 TRBV6-4 TRBD1
TGCGCCAGCAGCCACTCGGGCGGGGGGTCCTACAATGAGCAGTTCTTC CASSHSGGGSYNEQFF - TRBJ2-1 TRBV5-1 TRBD2
TGTGCCAGCAGCCCCGAGGGGGCGTCCAGCAATCAGCCCCAGCATTTT CASSPEGASSNQPQHF - TRBJ1-5 TRBV7-6 TRBD1
TGTGCCAGCACACCGGGACAGAGCTCCTACAATGAGCAGTTCTTC CASTPGQSSYNEQFF once TRBJ2-1 TRBV18 TRBD1
TGTGCCAGCACTGTGGGAGGAGGGTACAATGAGCAGTTCTTC CASTVGGGYNEQFF - TRBJ2-1 TRBV2 -
TGTGCCATCAGTGAGGGGACTAGTTCGTACGAGCAGTACTTC CAISEGTSSYEQYF - TRBJ2-7 TRBV10-3 TRBD2
TGTGCCAGCAGTTACTCGAGGAATCAGCCCCAGCATTTT CASSYSRNQPQHF - TRBJ1-5 TRBV6-5 -
TGTGCCAGCAGACTCGGGGGGGCCACAGATACGCAGTATTTT CASRLGGATDTQYF - TRBJ2-3 TRBV2 TRBD2
TGTGCCAGTACCATCCGTGGGACAGGGGAGGGCTACACCTTC CASTIRGTGEGYTF - TRBJ1-2 TRBV19 TRBD1
TGCGCCAGCAGCGTCGTAGGGGATACTGAAGCTTTCTTT CASSVVGDTEAFF - TRBJ1-1 TRBV5-1 -
TGTGCTAGTGCCGAGTCGGGGGGGGCCAACGTCCTGACTTTC CASAESGGANVLTF - TRBJ2-6 TRBV12-5 -
TGTGCCAGCAGTGAAGCTATAAGCAATCAGCCCCAGCATTTT CASSEAISNQPQHF few TRBJ1-5 TRBV6-1 -
TGTGCCACCAGCAGCCGGGGGATAACAGAGTCCTACGAGCAGTACTTC CATSSRGITESYEQYF - TRBJ2-7 TRBV15 -
TGTGCCAGCAGTCGAAAGCGGGGGAGCTCCTACAATGAGCAGTTCTTC CASSRKRGSSYNEQFF few TRBJ2-1 TRBV7-2 TRBD2
TGCGCCAGCAGCCTCCGGGACAGATTCACAGATACGCAGTATTTT CASSLRDRFTDTQYF - TRBJ2-3 TRBV5-1 TRBD1
TGTGCCAGCAGCAAACGGGACAGGAGGAACACTGAAGCTTTCTTT CASSKRDRRNTEAFF - TRBJ1-1 TRBV7-2 TRBD1
TGTGCCAGCAGCTTGGCCGGGACAGGGGACCACGAGCAGTACTTC CASSLAGTGDHEQYF - TRBJ2-7 TRBV7-9 TRBD1
TGTGCCAGCAGTTACTCGGGGCGCTATGGCTACACCTTC CASSYSGRYGYTF - TRBJ1-2 TRBV6-5 -
TGTGCCAGCAGCCAACGGGACAGATTTAATGAAAAACTGTTTTTT CASSQRDRFNEKLFF - TRBJ1-4 TRBV14 TRBD1
TGTGCCAGTAGTATGGGACAGGCCTTGAATGAGCAGTTCTTC CASSMGQALNEQFF - TRBJ2-1 TRBV19 TRBD1
TGTGCCAGCAGTAGGGGTGGAACTGAAGCTTTCTTT CASSRGGTEAFF - TRBJ1-1 TRBV6-5 -
TGTGCCATCAGTGCCCCTTCCTACGAGCAGTACTTC CAISAPSYEQYF - TRBJ2-7 TRBV10-3 -
TGCAGCGCCAGTCCGGGAACCGAAACGGCTTTCTTT CSASPGTETAFF - TRBJ1-1 TRBV29-1 -
TGTGCTAGTGGTTCAGGGATTGATGGCTACACCTTC CASGSGIDGYTF once TRBJ1-2 TRBV12-5 -
TGTGCCAGCAGCGTCGGCGGGACTAGTACGCAGTATTTT CASSVGGTSTQYF - TRBJ2-3 TRBV9 TRBD2
TGTGCCATCCCCCGGCTGGGACAGACGAACACCGGGGAGCTGTTTTTT CAIPRLGQTNTGELFF few TRBJ2-2 TRBV10-3 TRBD1
TGTGCCAGCAGCTCCGACAGGGGCCGCATTAATGAGCAGTTCTTC CASSSDRGRINEQFF - TRBJ2-1 TRBV9 TRBD1
TGTGCCAGCAGCCAACGATCCGGGACAGGGGTAACAGATACGCAGTATTTT CASSQRSGTGVTDTQYF few TRBJ2-3 TRBV4-2 TRBD1
TGTGCCAGCAGTGTGACAGGACTTTATGGCTACACCTTC CASSVTGLYGYTF - TRBJ1-2 TRBV28 -
TGTGCCAGCAGCTTCGGGACAACCGGAACCTACGAGCAGTACTTC CASSFGTTGTYEQYF - TRBJ2-7 TRBV11-3 -
TGTGCCATCAGGGAGGGCCTAGCAGCCTACGAGCAGTACTTC CAIREGLAAYEQYF once TRBJ2-7 TRBV10-3 -
TGTGCCAGCAGCTTTGGGCCATCTTATGGCTACACCTTC CASSFGPSYGYTF - TRBJ1-2 TRBV7-2 -
TGTGCCAGCAGTTACTCGGCAGTCCACGAGCAGTACTTC CASSYSAVHEQYF - TRBJ2-7 TRBV6-5 -
TGCGCCAGCAGCTTGTTAGGGTCACAGGGTCTCGAGCAGTACTTC CASSLLGSQGLEQYF - TRBJ2-7 TRBV5-1 -
TGCGCCAGCAGACCCGGGACTAGCGGCGGAACGCAGTATTTT CASRPGTSGGTQYF - TRBJ2-3 TRBV5-1 TRBD2
TGTGCCAGCAGTTACTCCCCAGGGCCTAACTATGGCTACACCTTC CASSYSPGPNYGYTF - TRBJ1-2 TRBV6-5 -
TGTGCCAGCAGTTCGTTTGACAGGGGGATCTCACCCCTCCACTTT CASSSFDRGISPLHF - TRBJ1-6 TRBV28 TRBD1
TGTGCCAGCAGTTACCGGTCGGTCCCTGAGGAAGCTTTCTTT CASSYRSVPEEAFF - TRBJ1-1 TRBV6-5 -
TGTGCCAGCAGTTTAAGGCCAGCGTATGGCTACACCTTC CASSLRPAYGYTF - TRBJ1-2 TRBV28 -
TGTGCCAGCAGTGCCGCTAACTATGGCTACACCTTC CASSAANYGYTF - TRBJ1-2 TRBV2 -
TGTGCCAGCAGCCCGGCGATAGGAGTCCAGCCCCAGCATTTT CASSPAIGVQPQHF few TRBJ1-5 TRBV28 -
TGCGCCAGCAGCGAGTTGGGAAACACCATATATTTT CASSELGNTIYF - TRBJ1-3 TRBV5-1 -
TGTGCCAGCAGCGCGACCCAAGATAGCGCAGATACGCAGTATTTT CASSATQDSADTQYF - TRBJ2-3 TRBV6-1 -
TGTGCCAGCAAAGGCAGACAATCCTCTGGAAACACCATATATTTT CASKGRQSSGNTIYF - TRBJ1-3 TRBV2 -
TGCGCCAGCAGCTCGGCAGGGGCACCCAAAGCTTTCTTT CASSSAGAPKAFF - TRBJ1-1 TRBV5-1 -